The TCR beta chain under discussion was sequenced for a study of T cell responses to AZD1222 COVID-19 vaccine. General observations from the study: Clonal diversity was possibly underestimated, and white British individuals and females predominated among donors. Close to half of all spike-specific TCRs reportedly target regions of the variants that are unmutated.

The CDR3 spans 13 amino acids, including both terminal residues. Germline values: CDR1 MDHEN, CDR2 SYDVKM. In regard to this clone: Its antigen remains unidentified. It is likely a read error, because the conserved phenylalanine at the end of the CDR3 is missing. The DNA is omitted, as the CDR3 cannot be located on it reliably, and the CDR3 follows TCRdb's listing.

This table comes from immunoSEQ multiplex PCR, and its TCRdb copy is limited to in-frame clones, with some not included. Seen here are fewer than 120,000 clones, 70% to 90% observed once, and the top ten hold around 3%. The V and J genes are TRBV28 and TRBJ1-2; TRBD1, the table's D call, was not compared with the DNA. The sample here was peripheral blood, taken on day 0 of AZD1222 vaccination. The TCR sequence derives from an adult in good health. CDR3 residues: CASSPPGTDRTES.